The 3 T cell receptor beta chains in this list originate from one sample, sequenced in a study of blood T cell repertoires in COVID-19. Method: immunoSEQ multiplex PCR; TCRdb's copy keeps in-frame clones and lacks some. This table holds roughly 240,000 clones, about 87% found once. Sequenced sample: PBMCs or T cells enriched from blood (not recorded which). The receptor set was obtained from a woman aged 25 to 39 with acute COVID-19.

The chain has TRBV7-8 and TRBJ2-3, with a weak D call TRBD1 (6 bases). Germline values: CDR1 SGHVS, CDR2 FQNEAQ. The CDR3 is made up of 16 amino acids. Trimming cost V 5 bases and J 0 bases, with 15 bases left between them. Written as DNA, the CDR3 is TGTGCCAGCAGCCTGGGGGCGGGCGCTAGCACAGATACGCAGTATTTT. The encoded protein is CASSLGAGASTDTQYF.

V gene TRBV3-1 (or the pseudogene TRBV3-2) combines with J gene TRBJ1-5; D is unresolved. Germline V gives CDR1 LGHDT, CDR2 YNNKEL (reference sequence). The V and J ends lost 3 bases and 5 bases respectively, with 11 bases between them. There are 14 residues in the CDR3. The DNA of the CDR3 is TGTGCCAGCAGCCACGGGGATTCGGATCAGCCCCAGCATTTT. This translates into CASSHGDSDQPQHF.

The chain links TRBV11-2 to TRBJ1-1, with 8 nucleotides matching TRBD1. Germline CDR1 SGHAT, CDR2 FQNNGV. The trim removed 1 base at V and 5 bases at J, leaving 3 bases unmatched. This CDR3 comprises 14 residues. The CDR3: CASSLGQGWTEAFF. CDR3 sequence (DNA): TGTGCCAGCAGCTTAGGACAGGGGTGGACTGAAGCTTTCTTT.